This T cell receptor (beta chain) appears in the sequencing data of a study of OX40 agonist ivuxolimab in advanced cancers. Study-wide context: The group had a mean age of around 60 years, ranged from about 23 to 79, and was 80% to 85% male.

TCRdb's table, derived via immunoSEQ multiplex PCR, lists solely in-frame clones and lacks some. The data show about 94,000 clones, with around 90% seen just once and about 0.33% held by the top ten. The CDR3 totals 17 residues. Per the germline V gene, CDR1 is SGHTA and CDR2 is FQGNSA. The ends were cut back, 5 bases at V and 0 bases at J, with 16 bases in the middle. Sequences were derived from CD4+ or CD8+ T cells sorted from blood, sampled in a trial of the OX40 agonist ivuxolimab. The V and J genes are TRBV7-2 and TRBJ1-4, with D tentatively TRBD1 (5 bases). The source is an adult with an advanced solid tumor such as melanoma, head and neck, liver or kidney cancer. The CDR3 here is CASSRDSHLATNEKLFF. As DNA, the CDR3 is TGTGCCAGCAGCCGCGACAGCCACCTGGCAACTAATGAAAAACTGTTTTTT.